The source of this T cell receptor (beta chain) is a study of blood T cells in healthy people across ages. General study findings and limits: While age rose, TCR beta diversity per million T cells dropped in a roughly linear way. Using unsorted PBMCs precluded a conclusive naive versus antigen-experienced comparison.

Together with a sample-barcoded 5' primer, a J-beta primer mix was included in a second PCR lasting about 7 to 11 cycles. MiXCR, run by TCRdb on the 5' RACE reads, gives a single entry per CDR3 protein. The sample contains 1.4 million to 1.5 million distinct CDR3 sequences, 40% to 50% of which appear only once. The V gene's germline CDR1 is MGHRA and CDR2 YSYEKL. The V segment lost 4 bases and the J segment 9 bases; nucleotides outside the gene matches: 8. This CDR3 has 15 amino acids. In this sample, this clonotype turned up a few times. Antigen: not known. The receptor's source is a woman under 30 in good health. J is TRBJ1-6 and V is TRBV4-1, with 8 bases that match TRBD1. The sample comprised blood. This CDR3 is CASSPGQGLISPLHF. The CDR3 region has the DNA TGCGCCAGCAGCCCTGGACAGGGTTTGATTTCACCCCTCCACTTT.